The clone carrying this T cell receptor (beta chain) showed up many times. What it binds is unknown. The read halts 3 residues ahead of the CDR3 end, with the missing end drawn from the germline J gene. This specimen belongs to a study of T cell clonality in common variable immunodeficiency. The study's findings and limits: TCRbeta clonality was increased in CVID versus healthy controls. Fewer deletions and N-nucleotide insertions were reportedly seen in common variable immunodeficiency TCR beta sequences. CVID subjects shared fewer TCRbeta clones than healthy controls did.

TCRdb keeps only in-frame clones here, not all; method: immunoSEQ multiplex PCR. The repertoire consists of around 57,000 clones, none detected only once. V lost 0 bases to trimming and J lost 4 bases; unmatched junction nucleotides: 9. Looked up from germline, CDR1 is SGHRS and CDR2 is YFSETQ. The CDR3 loop spans 16 amino acids. The sample consisted of peripheral blood mononuclear cells. The sequence was collected from a person between 18 and 75 years old in good health. V and J are TRBV5-1 and TRBJ1-2; 7 nucleotides align to TRBD1. The CDR3 bases that were read are TGCGCCAGCAGCTTGGATGGTCCGACAGGGTTCTATGGC. As protein: CASSLDGPTGFYG. The whole CDR3 sequence reads CASSLDGPTGFYGYTF.